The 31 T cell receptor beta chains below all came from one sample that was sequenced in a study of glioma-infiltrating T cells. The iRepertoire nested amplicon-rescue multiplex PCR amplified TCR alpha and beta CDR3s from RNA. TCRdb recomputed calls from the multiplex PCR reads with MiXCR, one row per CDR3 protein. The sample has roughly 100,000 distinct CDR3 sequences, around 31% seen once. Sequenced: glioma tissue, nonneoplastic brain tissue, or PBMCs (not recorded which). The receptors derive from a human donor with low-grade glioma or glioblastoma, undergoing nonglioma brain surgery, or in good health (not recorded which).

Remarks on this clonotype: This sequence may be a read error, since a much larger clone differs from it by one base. In nucleotides, the CDR3 is TGTGCCATCAGTGCCACTAGCGGGGTCGATGAGCAGTTCTTC. It is translated as CAISATSGVDEQFF. The chain is built from TRBV10-3 and TRBJ2-1, with 10 bases matching TRBD2. The CDR3 has 14 amino acids. Losses at the gene ends were 4 bases for V and 8 bases for J; bases not matched to a gene: 5. The germline V gene has CDR1 ENHRY and CDR2 SYGVKD.

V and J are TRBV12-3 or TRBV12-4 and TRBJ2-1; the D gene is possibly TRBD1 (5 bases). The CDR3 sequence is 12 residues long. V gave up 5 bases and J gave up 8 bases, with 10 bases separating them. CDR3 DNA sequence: TGTGCCAGCAGTCTAGGGGTGTATGAGCAGTTCTTC. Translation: CASSLGVYEQFF.

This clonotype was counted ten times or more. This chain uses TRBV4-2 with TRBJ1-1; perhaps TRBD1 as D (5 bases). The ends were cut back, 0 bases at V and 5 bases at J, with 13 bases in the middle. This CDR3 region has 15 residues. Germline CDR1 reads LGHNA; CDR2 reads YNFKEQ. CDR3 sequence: CASSQDGRVVTEAFF. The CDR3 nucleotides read TGTGCCAGCAGCCAAGATGGCAGGGTGGTGACTGAAGCTTTCTTT.

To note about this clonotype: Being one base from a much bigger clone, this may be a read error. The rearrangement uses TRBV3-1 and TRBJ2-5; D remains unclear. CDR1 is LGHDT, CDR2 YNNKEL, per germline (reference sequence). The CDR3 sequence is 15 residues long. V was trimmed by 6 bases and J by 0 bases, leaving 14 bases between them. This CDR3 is CASSLRSLYQETQYF. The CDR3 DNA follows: TGTGCCAGCAGTCTACGAAGCCTATACCAAGAGACCCAGTACTTC.

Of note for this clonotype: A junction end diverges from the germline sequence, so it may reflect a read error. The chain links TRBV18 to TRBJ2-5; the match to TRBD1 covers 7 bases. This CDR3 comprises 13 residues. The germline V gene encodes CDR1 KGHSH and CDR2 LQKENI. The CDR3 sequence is CVSSPTGQETQYF. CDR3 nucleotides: TGTGTCAGCTCACCGACAGGGCAAGAGACCCAGTACTTC.

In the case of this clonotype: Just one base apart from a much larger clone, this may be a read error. CDR3 sequence: CASSLRGLNRDTLYF. The CDR3 coding sequence is TGTGCCAGCAGTTTAAGGGGATTGAATAGGGATACGCTGTATTTT. The chain combines TRBV7-3 with TRBJ2-3; TRBD1 might be the D (5 bases). Germline V gene lookup returns CDR1 SGHTA and CDR2 FQGTGA. CDR3 length equals 15 residues. The variable domain in full, with the rest retrieved from reference TRBV7-3 and TRBJ2-3, is GAGVSQTPSNKVTEKGKYVELRCDPISGHTALYWYRQSLGQGPEFLIYFQGTGAADDSGLPNDRFFAVRPEGSVSTLKIQRTERGDSAVYLCASSLRGLNRDTLYFGPGTRLTVL.

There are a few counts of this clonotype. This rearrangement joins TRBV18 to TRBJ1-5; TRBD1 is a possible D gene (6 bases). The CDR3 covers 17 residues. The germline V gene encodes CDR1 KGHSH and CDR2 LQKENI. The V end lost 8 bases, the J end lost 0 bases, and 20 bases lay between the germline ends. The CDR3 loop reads CASTRETGSTSNQPQHF. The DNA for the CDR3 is TGTGCCAGCACCAGGGAGACAGGTTCAACTAGCAATCAGCCCCAGCATTTT. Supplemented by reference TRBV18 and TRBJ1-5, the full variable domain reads NAGVMQNPRHLVRRRGQEARLRCSPMKGHSHVYWYRQLPEEGLKFMVYLQKENIIDESGMPKERFSAEFPKEGPSILRIQQVVRGDSAAYFCASTRETGSTSNQPQHFGDGTRLSIL.

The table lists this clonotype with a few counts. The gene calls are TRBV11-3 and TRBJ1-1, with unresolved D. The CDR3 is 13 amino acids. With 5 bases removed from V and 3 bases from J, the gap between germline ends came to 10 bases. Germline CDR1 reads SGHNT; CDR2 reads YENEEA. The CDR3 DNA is TGTGCCAGCAGCCGTGAGAGCCACACTGAAGCTTTCTTT. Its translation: CASSRESHTEAFF.

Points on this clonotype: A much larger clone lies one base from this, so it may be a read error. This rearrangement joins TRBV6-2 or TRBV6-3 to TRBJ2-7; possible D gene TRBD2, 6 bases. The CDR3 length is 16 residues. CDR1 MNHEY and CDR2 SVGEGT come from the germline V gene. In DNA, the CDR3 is TGTGCCAGCAGTTACAAGGAGGGATCCGTGGCCTACGAGCAGCACTTC. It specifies CASSYKEGSVAYEQHF.

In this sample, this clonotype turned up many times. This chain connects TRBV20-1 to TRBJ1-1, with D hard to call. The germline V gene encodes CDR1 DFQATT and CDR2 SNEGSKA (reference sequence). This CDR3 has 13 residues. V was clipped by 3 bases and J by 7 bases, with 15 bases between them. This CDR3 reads CSASSEEEVEAFF. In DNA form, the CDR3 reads TGCAGTGCTAGTTCCGAGGAGGAGGTTGAAGCTTTCTTT.

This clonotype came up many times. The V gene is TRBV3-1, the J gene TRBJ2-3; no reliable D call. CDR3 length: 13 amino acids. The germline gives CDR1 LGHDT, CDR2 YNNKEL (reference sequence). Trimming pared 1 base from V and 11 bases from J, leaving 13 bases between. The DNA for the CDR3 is TGTGCCAGCAGCCAAGTCGGTGCGGTTGGGCAGTATTTT. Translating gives CASSQVGAVGQYF.

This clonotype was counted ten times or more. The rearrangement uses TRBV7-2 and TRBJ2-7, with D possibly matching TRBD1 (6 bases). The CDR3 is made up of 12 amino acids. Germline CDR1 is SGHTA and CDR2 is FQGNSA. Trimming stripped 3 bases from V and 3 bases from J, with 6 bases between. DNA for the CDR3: TGTGCCAGCAGCTTGACAGGCTACGAGCAGTACTTC. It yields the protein CASSLTGYEQYF.

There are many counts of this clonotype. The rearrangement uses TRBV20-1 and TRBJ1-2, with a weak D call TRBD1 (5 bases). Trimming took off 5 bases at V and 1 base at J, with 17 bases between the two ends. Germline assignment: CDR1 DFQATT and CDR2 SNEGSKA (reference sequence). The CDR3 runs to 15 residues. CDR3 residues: CSAQNSGGINYGYTF. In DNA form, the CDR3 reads TGCAGTGCTCAGAACTCGGGGGGTATTAACTATGGCTACACCTTC.

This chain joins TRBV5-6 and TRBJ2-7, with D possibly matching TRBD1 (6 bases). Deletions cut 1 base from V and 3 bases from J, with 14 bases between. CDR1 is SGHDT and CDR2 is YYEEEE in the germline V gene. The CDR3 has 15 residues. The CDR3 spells CASSLYRDIYYEQYF. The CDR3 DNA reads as TGTGCCAGCAGCTTGTACAGGGATATTTACTACGAGCAGTACTTC.

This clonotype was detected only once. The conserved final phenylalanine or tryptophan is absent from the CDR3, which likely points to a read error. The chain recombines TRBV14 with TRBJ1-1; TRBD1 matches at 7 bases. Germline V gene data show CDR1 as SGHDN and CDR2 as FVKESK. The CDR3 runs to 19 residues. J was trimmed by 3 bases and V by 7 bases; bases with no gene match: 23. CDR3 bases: TGTGCCAGCAACCGATATTCCCTGAGAGGGGGCAGTGAGGACACTGAAGCTTTCTAT. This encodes CASNRYSLRGGSEDTEAFY.

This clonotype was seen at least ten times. The CDR3 loop reads CASSLEGAGTIIDEQFF. CDR3 nucleotides: TGTGCCAGCAGTTTAGAGGGGGCAGGTACGATAATAGATGAGCAGTTCTTC. The chain has TRBV28 and TRBJ2-1; 7 bases are shared with TRBD1. Unmatched junction bases numbered 15, after V lost 2 bases and J lost 8 bases. Germline values: CDR1 MDHEN, CDR2 SYDVKM. The CDR3 contains 17 residues.

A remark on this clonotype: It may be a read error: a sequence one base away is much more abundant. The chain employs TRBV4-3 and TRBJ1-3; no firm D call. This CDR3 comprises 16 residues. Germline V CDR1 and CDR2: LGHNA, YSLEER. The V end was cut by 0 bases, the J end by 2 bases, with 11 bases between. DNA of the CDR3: TGCGCCAGCAGCCAAGAAAGAGGGCAGACTGGAAACACCATATATTTT. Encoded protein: CASSQERGQTGNTIYF.

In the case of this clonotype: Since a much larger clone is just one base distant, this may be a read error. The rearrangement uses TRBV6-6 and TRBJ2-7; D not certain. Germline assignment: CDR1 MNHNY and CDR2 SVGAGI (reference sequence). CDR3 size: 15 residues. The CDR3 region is CASSYALQNANEQHF. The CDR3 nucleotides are TGTGCCAGCAGTTACGCTCTACAGAACGCCAACGAGCAGCACTTC.

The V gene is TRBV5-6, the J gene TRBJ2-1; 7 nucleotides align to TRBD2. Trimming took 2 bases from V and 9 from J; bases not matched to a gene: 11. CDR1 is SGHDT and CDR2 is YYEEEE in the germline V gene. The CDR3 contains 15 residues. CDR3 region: CASSLAGLSGVEQFF. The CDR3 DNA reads TGTGCCAGCAGCTTAGCGGGACTATCGGGTGTTGAGCAGTTCTTC.

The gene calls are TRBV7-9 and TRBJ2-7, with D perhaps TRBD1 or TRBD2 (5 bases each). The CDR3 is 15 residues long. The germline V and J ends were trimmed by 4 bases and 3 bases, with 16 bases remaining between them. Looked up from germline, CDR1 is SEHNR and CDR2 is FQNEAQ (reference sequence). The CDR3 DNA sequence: TGTGCCAGCAGCTCCCCTTCTGGGGGTGACTACGAGCAGTACTTC. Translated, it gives CASSSPSGGDYEQYF.

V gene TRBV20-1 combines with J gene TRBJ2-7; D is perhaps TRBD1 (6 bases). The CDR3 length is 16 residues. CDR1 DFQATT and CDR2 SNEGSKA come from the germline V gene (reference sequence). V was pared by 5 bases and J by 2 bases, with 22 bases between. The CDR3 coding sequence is TGCAGTGCTCAAAAGAGGGACACATTTTTGACCTACGAGCAGTACTTC. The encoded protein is CSAQKRDTFLTYEQYF.

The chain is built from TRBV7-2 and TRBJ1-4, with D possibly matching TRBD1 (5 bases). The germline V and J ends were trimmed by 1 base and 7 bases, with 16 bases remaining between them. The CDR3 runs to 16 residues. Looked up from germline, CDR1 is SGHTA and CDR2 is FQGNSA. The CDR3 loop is CASSLEMLGASEKLFF. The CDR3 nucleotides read TGTGCCAGCAGCTTAGAAATGCTAGGGGCCAGTGAAAAACTGTTTTTT.

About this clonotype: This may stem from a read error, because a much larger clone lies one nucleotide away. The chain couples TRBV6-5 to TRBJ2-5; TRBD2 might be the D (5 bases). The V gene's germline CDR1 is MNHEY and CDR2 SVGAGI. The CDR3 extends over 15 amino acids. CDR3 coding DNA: TGTGCCGGCAGTTACGCCCCGGGGAACCAAGAGACCCAGTACTTC. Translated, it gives CAGSYAPGNQETQYF.

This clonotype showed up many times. CDR3 nucleotide sequence: TGTGCCAGTAAAGATCTTGGCTACACCTTC. This gives the protein CASKDLGYTF. The chain is built from TRBV19 and TRBJ1-2; unclear D gene. Germline CDR1 is LNHDA and CDR2 is SQIVND (reference sequence). V was clipped by 7 bases and J by 7 bases, with 7 bases between them. The CDR3 covers 10 residues.

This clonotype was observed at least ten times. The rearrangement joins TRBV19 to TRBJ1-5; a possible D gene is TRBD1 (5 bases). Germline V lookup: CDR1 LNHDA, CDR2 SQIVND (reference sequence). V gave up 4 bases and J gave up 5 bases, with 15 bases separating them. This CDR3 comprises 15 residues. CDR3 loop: CASSRRQTVDQPQHF. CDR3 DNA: TGTGCCAGTAGTAGGCGACAGACGGTTGATCAGCCCCAGCATTTT.

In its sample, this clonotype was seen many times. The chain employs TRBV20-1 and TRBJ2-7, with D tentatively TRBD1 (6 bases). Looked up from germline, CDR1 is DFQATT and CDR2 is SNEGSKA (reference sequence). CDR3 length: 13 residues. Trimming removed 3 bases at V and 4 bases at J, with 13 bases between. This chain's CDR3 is CSASPGHLYEQYF. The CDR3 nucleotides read TGCAGTGCTAGTCCGGGACACCTTTACGAGCAGTACTTC.

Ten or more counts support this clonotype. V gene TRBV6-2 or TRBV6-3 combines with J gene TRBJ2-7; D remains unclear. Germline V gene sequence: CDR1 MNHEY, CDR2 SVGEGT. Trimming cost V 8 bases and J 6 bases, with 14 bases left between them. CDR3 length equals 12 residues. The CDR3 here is CASREAPTEQYF. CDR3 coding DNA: TGTGCCAGCCGAGAGGCCCCTACCGAGCAGTACTTC.

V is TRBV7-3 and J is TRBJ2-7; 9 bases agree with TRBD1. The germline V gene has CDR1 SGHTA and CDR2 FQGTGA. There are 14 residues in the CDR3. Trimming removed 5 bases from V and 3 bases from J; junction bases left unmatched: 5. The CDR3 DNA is TGTGCCAGCAGCGTGGGGACAGGGAACTACGAGCAGTACTTC. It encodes CASSVGTGNYEQYF.

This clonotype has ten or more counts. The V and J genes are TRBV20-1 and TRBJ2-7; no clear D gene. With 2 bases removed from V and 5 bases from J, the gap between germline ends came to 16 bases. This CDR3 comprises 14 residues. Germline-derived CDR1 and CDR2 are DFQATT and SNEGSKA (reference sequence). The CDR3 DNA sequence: TGCAGTGCTAGACTCCACGATAAGGGCAACGAGCAGTACTTC. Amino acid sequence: CSARLHDKGNEQYF.

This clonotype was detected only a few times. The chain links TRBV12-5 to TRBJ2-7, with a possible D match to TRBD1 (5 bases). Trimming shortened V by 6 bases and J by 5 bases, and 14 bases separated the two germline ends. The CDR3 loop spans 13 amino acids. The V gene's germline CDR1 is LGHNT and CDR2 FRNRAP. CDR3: CASGLNIGDEQYF. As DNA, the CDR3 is TGTGCTAGTGGACTGAATATAGGGGACGAGCAGTACTTC.

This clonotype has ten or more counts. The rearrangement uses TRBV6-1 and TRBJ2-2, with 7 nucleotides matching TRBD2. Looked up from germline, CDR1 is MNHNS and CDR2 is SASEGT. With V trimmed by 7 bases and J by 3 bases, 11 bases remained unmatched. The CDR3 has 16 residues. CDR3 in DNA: TGTGCCAGCACCCCCGGGGCGGGGAGGGACACCGGGGAGCTGTTTTTT. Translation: CASTPGAGRDTGELFF.